This T cell receptor (beta chain) appears in the sequencing data of a study of CD8 T cells in ankylosing spondylitis. Regarding the study as a whole: Clones linked with disease were CD8+ and fairly uncommon in the peripheral blood.

The germline V gene has CDR1 SNHLY and CDR2 FYNNEI. The CDR3 runs 14 residues. V was cut by 8 bases and J by 0 bases, with 11 bases left in between. As the method for making TCR beta libraries, quantitative 5'-RACE with molecular barcodes was used. TCRdb passed the 5' RACE reads through MiXCR, listing each CDR3 protein once. The table lists 190,000 or so distinct CDR3 sequences, around 13% of them singletons. This clonotype was detected only a few times. Its specificity is unknown. The material sequenced was blood, either unsorted or a sorted T cell fraction (not recorded which). The sequence was obtained from a male donor with ankylosing spondylitis or in good health (not recorded which). The chain links TRBV2 to TRBJ1-5; TRBD1 might be the D (6 bases). The CDR3 nucleotides are TGTGCCAGCGGGACAACTGGTAGCAATCAGCCCCAGCATTTT. Translating it yields CASGTTGSNQPQHF.